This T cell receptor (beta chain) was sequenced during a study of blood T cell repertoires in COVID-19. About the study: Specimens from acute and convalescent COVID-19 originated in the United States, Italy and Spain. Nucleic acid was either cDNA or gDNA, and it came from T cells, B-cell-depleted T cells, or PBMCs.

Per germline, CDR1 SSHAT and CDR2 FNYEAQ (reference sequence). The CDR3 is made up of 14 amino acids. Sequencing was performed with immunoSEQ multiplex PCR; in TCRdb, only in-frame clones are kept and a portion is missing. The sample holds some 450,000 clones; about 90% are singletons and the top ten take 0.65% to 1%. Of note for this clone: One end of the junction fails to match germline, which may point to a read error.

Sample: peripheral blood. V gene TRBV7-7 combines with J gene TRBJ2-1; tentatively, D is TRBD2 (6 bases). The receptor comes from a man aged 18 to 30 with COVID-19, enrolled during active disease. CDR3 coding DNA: TGTGCTAGCAGCTCCGGGACTGCTAACAATGAGCAGTTCTTC. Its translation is CASSSGTANNEQFF.